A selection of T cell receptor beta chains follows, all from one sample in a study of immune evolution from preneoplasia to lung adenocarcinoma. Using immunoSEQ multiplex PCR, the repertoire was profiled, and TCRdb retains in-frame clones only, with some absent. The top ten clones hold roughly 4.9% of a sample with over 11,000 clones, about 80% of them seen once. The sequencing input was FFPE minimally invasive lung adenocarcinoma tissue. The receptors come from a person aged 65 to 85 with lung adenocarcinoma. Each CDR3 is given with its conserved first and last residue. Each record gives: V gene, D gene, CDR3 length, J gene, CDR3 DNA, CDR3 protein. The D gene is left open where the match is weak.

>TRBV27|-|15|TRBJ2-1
TGTGCCAGCAGTTTCCTGGGACTCGGAACTAATGAGCAGTTCTTC
CASSFLGLGTNEQFF
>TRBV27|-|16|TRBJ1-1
TGTGCCAGCAGGGTATCGGGGAGGGATGTGAACACTGAAGCTTTCTTT
CASRVSGRDVNTEAFF
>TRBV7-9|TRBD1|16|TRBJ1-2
TGTGCCAGCAGCACCCGGGACAGGGGAGGCGAGGATGGCTACACCTTC
CASSTRDRGGEDGYTF
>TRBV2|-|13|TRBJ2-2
TGTGCCAGCAGTACAGCTAACACCGGGGAGCTGTTTTTT
CASSTANTGELFF
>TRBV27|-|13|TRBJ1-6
TGTGCCAGCAGTTTTAATTTGGGAGTACCCCTCCACTTT
CASSFNLGVPLHF
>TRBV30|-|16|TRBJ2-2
TGTGCCTGGAGTCCACATCCGGAACCCAACACCGGGGAGCTGTTTTTT
CAWSPHPEPNTGELFF
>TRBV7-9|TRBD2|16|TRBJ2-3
TGTGCCAGCAGCCCCGTGACTAGCGGGGTCCCAGATACGCAGTATTTT
CASSPVTSGVPDTQYF
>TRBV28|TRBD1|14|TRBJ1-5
TGTGCCAGCAGTGAGAGGGGGCGCAATCAGCCCCAGCATTTT
CASSERGRNQPQHF
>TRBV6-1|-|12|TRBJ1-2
TGTGCCAGCAGTGAAGGACGGCCAGGCTACACCTTC
CASSEGRPGYTF
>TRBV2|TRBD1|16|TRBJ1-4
TGTGCCAGCAGTCCTAGTTCGACAGGGGCTGGCGAAAAACTGTTTTTT
CASSPSSTGAGEKLFF
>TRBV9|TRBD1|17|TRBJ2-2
TGTGCCAGCAGCGTAAGCGGGACAGGGTTCAACACCGGGGAGCTGTTTTTT
CASSVSGTGFNTGELFF
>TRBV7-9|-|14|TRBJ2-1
TGTGCCAGCAGCCCAGGGTTGATCGTGAATGAGCAGTTCTTC
CASSPGLIVNEQFF
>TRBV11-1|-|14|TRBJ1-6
TGTGCCAGCAGCACGGGACAATCTAATTCACCCCTCCACTTT
CASSTGQSNSPLHF
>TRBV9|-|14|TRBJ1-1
TGTGCCAGCAGCGTAGAAGTGGCTAACACTGAAGCTTTCTTT
CASSVEVANTEAFF
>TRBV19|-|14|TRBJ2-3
TGTGCCAGTAGTATAGGGGGAGGCACAGATACGCAGTATTTT
CASSIGGGTDTQYF
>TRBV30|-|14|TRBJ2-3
TGTGCCTGGAGCAAAGGAGGCAGCACAGATACGCAGTATTTT
CAWSKGGSTDTQYF
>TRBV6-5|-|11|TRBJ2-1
TGTGCCAGCAGTTACTCCGATGAGCAGTTCTTC
CASSYSDEQFF
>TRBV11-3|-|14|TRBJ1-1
TGTGCCAGCAGCAAAGGGGGGGTCGACACTGAAGCTTTCTTT
CASSKGGVDTEAFF
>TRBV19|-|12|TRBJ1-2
TGTGCCAGTAGTATTCAGGGTTATGGCTACACCTTC
CASSIQGYGYTF
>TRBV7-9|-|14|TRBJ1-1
TGTGCCAGCAGCCCCCCTGCGTCTAGCACTGAAGCTTTCTTT
CASSPPASSTEAFF